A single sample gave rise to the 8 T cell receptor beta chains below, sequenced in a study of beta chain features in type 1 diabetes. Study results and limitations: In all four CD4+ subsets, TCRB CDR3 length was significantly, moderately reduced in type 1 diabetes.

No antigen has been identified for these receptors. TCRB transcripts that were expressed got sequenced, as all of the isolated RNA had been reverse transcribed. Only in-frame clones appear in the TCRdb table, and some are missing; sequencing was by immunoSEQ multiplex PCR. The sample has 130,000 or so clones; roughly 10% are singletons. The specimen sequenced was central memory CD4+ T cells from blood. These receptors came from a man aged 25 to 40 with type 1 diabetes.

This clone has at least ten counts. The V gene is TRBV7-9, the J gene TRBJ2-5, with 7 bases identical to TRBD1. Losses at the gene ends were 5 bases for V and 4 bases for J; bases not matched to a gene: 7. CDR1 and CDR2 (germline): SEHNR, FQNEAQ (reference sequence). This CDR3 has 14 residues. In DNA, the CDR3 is TGTGCCAGCAGCGTTCGACAGGGAGCAGAGACCCAGTACTTC. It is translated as CASSVRQGAETQYF.

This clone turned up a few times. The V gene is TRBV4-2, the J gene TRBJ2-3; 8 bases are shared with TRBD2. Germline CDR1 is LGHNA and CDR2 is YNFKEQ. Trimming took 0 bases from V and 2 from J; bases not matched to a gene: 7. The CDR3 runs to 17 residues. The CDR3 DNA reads TGTGCCAGCAGCCAAGATTTGCGGGGGGACCCCACAGATACGCAGTATTTT. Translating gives CASSQDLRGDPTDTQYF.

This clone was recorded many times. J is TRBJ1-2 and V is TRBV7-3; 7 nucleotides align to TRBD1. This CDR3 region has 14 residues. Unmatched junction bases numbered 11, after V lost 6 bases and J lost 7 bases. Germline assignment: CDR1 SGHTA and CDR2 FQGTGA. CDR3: CASSFQGTDGGYTF. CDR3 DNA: TGTGCCAGCAGTTTTCAAGGGACAGACGGTGGCTACACCTTC. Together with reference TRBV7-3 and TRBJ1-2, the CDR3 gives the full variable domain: GAGVSQTPSNKVTEKGKYVELRCDPISGHTALYWYRQSLGQGPEFLIYFQGTGAADDSGLPNDRFFAVRPEGSVSTLKIQRTERGDSAVYLCASSFQGTDGGYTFGSGTRLTVV.

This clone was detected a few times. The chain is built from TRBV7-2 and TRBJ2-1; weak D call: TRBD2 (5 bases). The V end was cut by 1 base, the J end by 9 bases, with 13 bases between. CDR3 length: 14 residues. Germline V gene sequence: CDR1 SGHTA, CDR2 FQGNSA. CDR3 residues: CASSLGAVGSEQFF. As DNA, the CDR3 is TGTGCCAGCAGCTTAGGTGCTGTAGGGAGTGAGCAGTTCTTC. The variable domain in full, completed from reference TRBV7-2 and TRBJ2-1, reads GAGVSQSPSNKVTEKGKDVELRCDPISGHTALYWYRQSLGQGLEFLIYFQGNSAPDKSGLPSDRFSAERTGGSVSTLTIQRTQQEDSAVYLCASSLGAVGSEQFFGPGTRLTVL.

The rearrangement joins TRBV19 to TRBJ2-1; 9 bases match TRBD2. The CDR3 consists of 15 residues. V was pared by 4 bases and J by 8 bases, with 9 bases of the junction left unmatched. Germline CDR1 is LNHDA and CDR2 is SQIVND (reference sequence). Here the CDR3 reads CASSTQRGALDEQFF. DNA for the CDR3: TGTGCCAGTAGTACACAGCGGGGGGCGCTGGATGAGCAGTTCTTC.

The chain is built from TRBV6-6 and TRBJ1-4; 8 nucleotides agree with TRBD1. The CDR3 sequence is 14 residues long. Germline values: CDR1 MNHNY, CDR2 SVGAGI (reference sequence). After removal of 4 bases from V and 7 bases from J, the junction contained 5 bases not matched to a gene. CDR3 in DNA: TGTGCCAGCAGTTTTGGACAGGGATTTGAAAAACTGTTTTTT. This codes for CASSFGQGFEKLFF.

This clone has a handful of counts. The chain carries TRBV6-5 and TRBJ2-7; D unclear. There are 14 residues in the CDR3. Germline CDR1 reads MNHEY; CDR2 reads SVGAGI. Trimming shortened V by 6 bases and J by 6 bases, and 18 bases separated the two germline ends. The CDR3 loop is CASRPWAAKSEQYF. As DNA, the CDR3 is TGTGCCAGCAGACCGTGGGCAGCCAAGTCCGAGCAGTACTTC.

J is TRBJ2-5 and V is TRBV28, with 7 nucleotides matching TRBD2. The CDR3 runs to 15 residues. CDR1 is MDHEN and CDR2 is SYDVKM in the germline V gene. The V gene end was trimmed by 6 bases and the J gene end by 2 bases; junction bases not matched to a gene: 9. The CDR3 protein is CASRFQRGKQETQYF. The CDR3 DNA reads TGTGCCAGCAGGTTTCAGCGGGGAAAACAAGAGACCCAGTACTTC.